This TCR beta chain was retrieved from a study of blood T cell repertoires in COVID-19. Looking at the study overall: The United States, Italy and Spain supplied acute and convalescent COVID-19 samples. T cells, B-cell-depleted T cells, or PBMCs provided the cDNA or gDNA that served as material.

The germline V gene encodes CDR1 LGHDT and CDR2 YNNKEL (reference sequence). This CDR3 is built from 15 residues. V lost 2 bases to trimming and J lost 4 bases, with 14 bases between them. As processed by the authors: Amplified reference gene primers provided the basis for estimating nucleated cell counts. Profiled with immunoSEQ multiplex PCR; TCRdb holds only in-frame clones, not every one. V and J calls and clone size follow that table, whereas D and trimming were derived from the DNA. The sample includes about 330,000 clones, about 83% seen only once; the top ten take under 2%. The receptor comes from a woman aged 45-65 years with acute or convalescent COVID-19. V is TRBV3-1 (or the pseudogene TRBV3-2) and J is TRBJ1-2; TRBD1 is a possible D gene (5 bases). The sequencing input was peripheral blood. In nucleotides, the CDR3 is TGTGCCAGCAGCCAACCACGGGCAGGGTTCTATGGCTACACCTTC. It is translated as CASSQPRAGFYGYTF.